What follows are 20 T cell receptor beta chains derived from one specimen sequenced in a study of human T cells and chemical hapten exposure. Extraction yielded total RNA from whole blood (unfractionated). Each CDR3 protein is one row after TCRdb ran MiXCR on the 5' RACE reads. The table shows 110,000 or so distinct CDR3 sequences, with around a fifth occurring only once. These receptors were taken from a human donor in good health.

J is TRBJ2-1 and V is TRBV7-9, with TRBD2 as a possible D gene (7 bases). Germline-derived CDR1 and CDR2 are SEHNR and FQNEAQ (reference sequence). Trimming removed 5 bases from V and 7 bases from J, with 12 bases in between. The CDR3 loop spans 13 amino acids. DNA for the CDR3: TGTGCCAGCAGCGTAGGGGGGGAGAATGAGCAGTTCTTC. This sequence encodes CASSVGGENEQFF.

Only one count was recorded for this clonotype. The chain links TRBV6-5 to TRBJ2-6; possibly TRBD2 for D (6 bases). Germline V gene data show CDR1 as MNHEY and CDR2 as SVGAGI. This CDR3 contains 17 residues. Trimming took off 1 base at V and 0 bases at J, with 10 bases between the two ends. The CDR3 loop is CASSYFRGISGANVLTF. CDR3 coding DNA: TGTGCCAGCAGTTACTTTCGGGGGATCTCTGGGGCCAACGTCCTGACTTTC.

The chain carries TRBV4-1 and TRBJ2-3, with D perhaps TRBD2 (5 bases). The CDR3 runs 14 residues. Trimming left V 0 bases short and J 1 base short, with 5 bases between. CDR1 is MGHRA, CDR2 YSYEKL, per germline. The CDR3 here is CASSQERGTDTQYF. In nucleotides, the CDR3 is TGCGCCAGCAGCCAAGAGCGGGGCACAGATACGCAGTATTTT.

The CDR3 DNA reads TGCAGCGTTCTGACAGGTAACACTGAAGCTTTCTTT. Residues: CSVLTGNTEAFF. The genes are TRBV29-1 and TRBJ1-1, with D possibly matching TRBD1 (6 bases). Trimming shortened V by 5 bases and J by 2 bases, and 9 bases separated the two germline ends. This CDR3 spans 12 amino acids. Looked up from germline, CDR1 is SQVTM and CDR2 is ANQGSEA.

The chain couples TRBV5-6 to TRBJ2-3; TRBD1 might be the D (6 bases). The CDR3 is 14 residues long. V gave up 5 bases and J gave up 6 bases, with 16 bases separating them. The V gene's germline CDR1 is SGHDT and CDR2 YYEEEE. The CDR3 nucleotides read TGTGCCAGCAGGATCAGGGGCCCCACGGATACGCAGTATTTT. Translation: CASRIRGPTDTQYF.

The chain is built from TRBV11-3 and TRBJ2-1, with D possibly being TRBD1 or TRBD2 (5 bases each). This CDR3 spans 13 amino acids. V was clipped by 5 bases and J by 6 bases, with 11 bases between them. Germline V gives CDR1 SGHNT, CDR2 YENEEA. As DNA, the CDR3 is TGTGCCAGCAGCCGATCAGGGAGCAATGAGCAGTTCTTC. Translation: CASSRSGSNEQFF.

The chain employs TRBV28 and TRBJ1-2, with D perhaps matching TRBD1 (6 bases). CDR1 MDHEN and CDR2 SYDVKM come from the germline V gene. The CDR3 covers 14 residues. V was trimmed by 5 bases and J by 7 bases, leaving 17 bases between them. CDR3 sequence reads: CASSPYRDTPGYTF. The DNA for the CDR3 is TGTGCCAGCAGTCCGTACCGGGACACCCCTGGCTACACCTTC.

In its sample, this clonotype was seen a few times. This chain uses TRBV2 with TRBJ1-6; 8 positions agree with TRBD1. The V and J ends lost 0 bases and 7 bases, in that order; junction bases with no gene match: 8. Per the germline V gene, CDR1 is SNHLY and CDR2 is FYNNEI. This CDR3 has 17 amino acids. As DNA, the CDR3 is TGTGCCAGCAGTGAAGCGCTTCGAGGACAGGGCAATTCACCCCTCCACTTT. It translates to CASSEALRGQGNSPLHF.

This clonotype has at least ten counts. J is TRBJ1-1 and V is TRBV29-1; weak D call: TRBD1 (6 bases). Per the germline V gene, CDR1 is SQVTM and CDR2 is ANQGSEA. The CDR3 is 10 amino acids. The V gene lost 7 bases and the J gene lost 11 bases, with 14 bases spanning the gap. The CDR3 bases are TGCAGCGGACTACAGGGAGTGGCTTTCTTT. Translated, it gives CSGLQGVAFF.

CDR3 sequence (DNA): TGTGCCAGCTCACCACTGGGTCGCACTGAAGCTTTCTTT. This encodes CASSPLGRTEAFF. The chain joins TRBV18 to TRBJ1-1; D not certain. The V gene's germline CDR1 is KGHSH and CDR2 LQKENI. The V and J ends lost 1 base and 4 bases respectively, with 7 bases between them. The CDR3 has 13 amino acids.

The sample holds a few counts of this clonotype. The rearrangement links TRBV9 to TRBJ1-3; D call uncertain. Germline values: CDR1 SGDLS, CDR2 YYNGEE. V was trimmed by 0 bases and J by 2 bases, leaving 15 bases between them. The CDR3 runs 17 residues. The DNA of the CDR3 is TGTGCCAGCAGCGTAGGATCATGGAGTTCGACTGGAAACACCATATATTTT. It translates to CASSVGSWSSTGNTIYF.

This rearrangement joins TRBV28 to TRBJ1-1, with D possibly TRBD1 on 5 matching bases. Trimming left V 7 bases short and J 6 bases short, with 18 bases between. The CDR3 spans 14 residues. Per germline, CDR1 MDHEN and CDR2 SYDVKM. This CDR3 reads CASKGTPWGAEAFF. DNA of the CDR3: TGTGCCAGCAAAGGTACGCCTTGGGGCGCTGAAGCTTTCTTT.

CDR3 sequence reads: CASSAYRGRVHEQYF. In nucleotides, the CDR3 is TGTGCCAGCAGCGCGTACAGGGGAAGGGTCCACGAGCAGTACTTC. This sequence joins TRBV13 and TRBJ2-7; 7 nucleotides agree with TRBD1. Trimming took 5 bases from V and 5 from J; bases not matched to a gene: 12. Germline loops: CDR1 PRHDT, CDR2 FYEKMQ (reference sequence). The CDR3 is made up of 15 amino acids.

This clonotype was observed a handful of times. The rearrangement joins TRBV15 to TRBJ2-7, with TRBD1 matching 10 bases. The CDR3 spans 15 residues. CDR1 is LNHNV and CDR2 is YYDKDF in the germline V gene (reference sequence). The ends lost 2 bases at V and 3 bases at J; junction bases unmatched: 4. Here the CDR3 reads CATSRPGQGDYEQYF. In DNA form, the CDR3 reads TGTGCCACCAGCAGACCTGGACAGGGGGACTACGAGCAGTACTTC.

This chain joins TRBV6-5 and TRBJ2-3; D ambiguous. The germline CDR1 and CDR2 sequences are MNHEY and SVGAGI. The CDR3 is 17 residues long. The V end lost 0 bases, the J end lost 3 bases, and 16 bases lay between the germline ends. The CDR3 loop reads CASSYSPLWWATDTQYF. The CDR3 DNA reads TGTGCCAGCAGTTACTCGCCTCTGTGGTGGGCAACAGATACGCAGTATTTT.

J is TRBJ2-7 and V is TRBV5-1, with TRBD2 identical over 7 bases. Germline V gene data show CDR1 as SGHRS and CDR2 as YFSETQ. This CDR3 comprises 13 residues. With 0 bases clipped from V and 4 bases from J, the junction kept 1 base outside the gene matches. CDR3 sequence reads: CASSLVGGYEQYF. CDR3 coding DNA: TGCGCCAGCAGCTTGGTGGGGGGGTACGAGCAGTACTTC. Complete variable domain (other parts from reference TRBV5-1 and TRBJ2-7): KAGVTQTPRYLIKTRGQQVTLSCSPISGHRSVSWYQQTPGQGLQFLFEYFSETQRNKGNFPGRFSGRQFSNSRSEMNVSTLELGDSALYLCASSLVGGYEQYFGPGTRLTVT.

This clonotype is labeled medium-sized. The chain couples TRBV12-3 or TRBV12-4 to TRBJ1-1, with D maybe TRBD1 (5 bases). Trimming removed 7 bases at V and 5 bases at J, with 17 bases between. The length of the CDR3 is 14 residues. For the CDR3, the DNA is TGTGCCAGCATCGCGGCGCAGGGAAGAACTGAAGCTTTCTTT. Translating it yields CASIAAQGRTEAFF.

The count of this clonotype is one. The chain employs TRBV5-6 and TRBJ2-1; 9 bases fit TRBD2. Germline V lookup: CDR1 SGHDT, CDR2 YYEEEE. The CDR3 has 16 amino acids. The trim removed 4 bases at V and 9 bases at J, leaving 14 bases unmatched. The CDR3 is CASSPAGGRATAEQFF. The CDR3 nucleotides read TGTGCCAGCAGCCCGGCAGGCGGGAGGGCCACTGCTGAGCAGTTCTTC. Full variable domain (missing parts from reference TRBV5-6 and TRBJ2-1): DAGVTQSPTHLIKTRGQQVTLRCSPKSGHDTVSWYQQALGQGPQFIFQYYEEEERQRGNFPDRFSGHQFPNYSSELNVNALLLGDSALYLCASSPAGGRATAEQFFGPGTRLTVL.

This clonotype was observed a few times. The chain has TRBV9 and TRBJ2-7; 7 bases are shared with TRBD1. Germline V gene data show CDR1 as SGDLS and CDR2 as YYNGEE. Trimming cost V 4 bases and J 6 bases; bases outside gene matches: 10. The CDR3 is 14 amino acids. In DNA, the CDR3 is TGTGCCAGCAGCCCGGGACAGCTCGCGGGCGAGCAGTACTTC. It codes for CASSPGQLAGEQYF.

This clonotype was seen a few times. This chain connects TRBV15 to TRBJ2-5; no definite D call. Germline values: CDR1 LNHNV, CDR2 YYDKDF (reference sequence). The CDR3 is 15 amino acids. Trimming cost V 0 bases and J 2 bases, with 10 bases left between them. CDR3 sequence reads: CATSRDPNPQETQYF. DNA of the CDR3: TGTGCCACCAGCAGAGATCCAAACCCGCAAGAGACCCAGTACTTC.